The present T cell receptor beta chain was sequenced within a study of cytomegalovirus exposure and HLA in healthy donors. On this clone: The antigen remains undetermined.

In the PCR, 60 Vbeta and 13 Jbeta primers were used. TCRdb's copy holds only in-frame clones and misses some; the assay was immunoSEQ multiplex PCR. Among 150,000 to 200,000 clones listed, approximately 80% were seen once. Study observations and caveats: The CMV antigen specificity of a few CMV-associated chains was confirmed through in vitro analysis. One cluster of highly shared sequence variants probably arose as a sequencing artifact.

CDR1 is GTSNPN, CDR2 SVGIG, per germline (reference sequence). The CDR3 has 13 residues. V lost 5 bases, J lost 5 bases, and 4 bases stayed unmatched. The source is a woman aged 18-35 years in good health and CMV-seronegative. The chain links TRBV30 to TRBJ2-5; TRBD1 aligns across 11 bases. The sequencing sample was made of PBMCs. The CDR3 spells CAWGQGARETQYF. The CDR3 DNA is TGTGCCTGGGGACAGGGGGCCCGGGAGACCCAGTACTTC.